This TCR beta chain derives from a study of cytomegalovirus exposure and HLA in healthy donors. Overall study findings and caveats: A link between a missense DCLRE1C variant and TCR beta V- and J-gene trimming emerged from a later analysis. More than 15,000 TCR beta sequences were associated with HLA alleles at 0.05 false discovery rate in a later analysis. The study flagged some 170 TCR beta chains as cytomegalovirus-associated.

Primers for the PCR totalled 60 Vbeta and 13 Jbeta. Some clones are missing from TCRdb's copy, which holds only in-frame ones; the method was immunoSEQ multiplex PCR. The repertoire holds 100,000 to 150,000 clones, roughly 80% seen once, with roughly 4% in the top ten. Worth noting for this clone: Its target is unknown.

From germline, CDR1 is SGHTA and CDR2 FQGNSA. This CDR3 has 13 residues. Trimming stripped 7 bases from V and 0 bases from J, with 7 bases between. The chain carries TRBV7-2 and TRBJ1-5; D is perhaps TRBD1 (5 bases). What was sequenced was PBMCs. This receptor was taken from a man aged 18 to 30 in good health and CMV-seropositive. CDR3: CASTTGSNQPQHF. DNA for the CDR3: TGTGCCAGCACAACAGGTAGCAATCAGCCCCAGCATTTT. Full variable domain (rest looked up from reference TRBV7-2 and TRBJ1-5): GAGVSQSPSNKVTEKGKDVELRCDPISGHTALYWYRQSLGQGLEFLIYFQGNSAPDKSGLPSDRFSAERTGGSVSTLTIQRTQQEDSAVYLCASTTGSNQPQHFGDGTRLSIL.